A single sample gave rise to the 17 T cell receptor beta chains below, sequenced in a study of T cell clonotyping in hematopoietic cell transplantation. Sequenced by immunoSEQ multiplex PCR; TCRdb stores in-frame clones only, minus some. This sample carries around 10,000 clones, roughly nine tenths of them seen once, and the ten largest clones take roughly an eighth. Time point: recipient sample about 28 days before transplant, after cytoreduction. The sample consisted of peripheral blood mononuclear cells, taken before stem cell transplant. The origin of the receptors is a woman aged 40 to 50 with acute myeloid leukemia. Some clones in this sample may be carry-over from other donors' samples.

V gene TRBV5-4 combines with J gene TRBJ2-3, with 9 bases identical to TRBD1. Losses at the gene ends were 2 bases for V and 4 bases for J; bases not matched to a gene: 8. This CDR3 has 16 residues. Per the germline V gene, CDR1 is SGHNT and CDR2 is YYREEE (reference sequence). CDR3 coding DNA: TGTGCCAGCAGCTTAAGCCAGGGACAGGGTTCAGATACGCAGTATTTT. As protein: CASSLSQGQGSDTQYF.

The rearrangement uses TRBV2 and TRBJ2-1; D call uncertain. Germline CDR1 SNHLY, CDR2 FYNNEI. The V end was cut by 6 bases, the J end by 4 bases, with 10 bases between. CDR3 size: 13 residues. The CDR3 sequence is CASSDAGYNEQFF. CDR3 in DNA: TGTGCCAGCAGCGACGCCGGATACAATGAGCAGTTCTTC.

The chain joins TRBV6-5 to TRBJ2-7; 7 nucleotides align to TRBD1. CDR3 length: 13 residues. Germline trimming cut 5 bases from V and 5 bases from J; bases unmatched to any gene: 6. Germline loops: CDR1 MNHEY, CDR2 SVGAGI. CDR3 sequence (DNA): TGTGCCAGCAGTCCGACAGGGCAGGACGAGCAGTACTTC. It encodes CASSPTGQDEQYF.

The chain employs TRBV7-6 and TRBJ1-3; D remains unclear. The V end lost 5 bases, the J end lost 6 bases, and 14 bases lay between the germline ends. The germline gives CDR1 SGHVS, CDR2 FNYEAQ. This CDR3 has 14 amino acids. The DNA for the CDR3 is TGTGCCAGCAGCCCACGGGGAATCGAAAACACCATATATTTT. Protein sequence: CASSPRGIENTIYF.

The genes are TRBV11-2 and TRBJ1-3; possibly TRBD1 for D (6 bases). The CDR3 totals 12 residues. V was trimmed by 4 bases and J by 12 bases, leaving 13 bases between them. Germline CDR1 SGHAT, CDR2 FQNNGV. For the CDR3, the DNA is TGTGCCAGCAGCTCCACAGGGACCCACATATATTTT. Its translation is CASSSTGTHIYF.

The genes are TRBV29-1 and TRBJ2-4; 9 bases match TRBD1. The CDR3 loop spans 12 amino acids. With V trimmed by 7 bases and J by 7 bases, 5 bases remained unmatched. CDR1 is SQVTM and CDR2 is ANQGSEA in the germline V gene. In nucleotides, the CDR3 is TGCAGCGCTGGGACAGGGAGCAACATTCAGTACTTC. Its protein is CSAGTGSNIQYF.

The rearrangement links TRBV13 to TRBJ1-2; TRBD1 matches at 8 bases. V lost 5 bases, J lost 2 bases, and 4 bases stayed unmatched. CDR3 size: 14 residues. CDR1 is PRHDT, CDR2 FYEKMQ, per germline (reference sequence). The CDR3 protein is CASSQGAANYGYTF. CDR3 DNA: TGTGCCAGCAGCCAGGGGGCTGCCAACTATGGCTACACCTTC.

This rearrangement joins TRBV27 to TRBJ2-7, with D possibly TRBD1 on 6 matching bases. CDR1 is MNHEY, CDR2 SMNVEV, per germline (reference sequence). The V end lost 5 bases, the J end lost 0 bases, and 14 bases lay between the germline ends. The CDR3 contains 15 residues. CDR3 region: CASSHRAPSSYEQYF. CDR3 nucleotide sequence: TGTGCCAGCAGTCACAGGGCACCTTCCTCCTACGAGCAGTACTTC.

The CDR3 DNA is TGTGCCAGCAGCGCCCGGAACGTGCTGACAGGCACAGATACGCAGTATTTT. Residues: CASSARNVLTGTDTQYF. The chain recombines TRBV11-2 with TRBJ2-3, with D possibly matching TRBD1 (5 bases). Germline V gene data show CDR1 as SGHAT and CDR2 as FQNNGV. Trimming took off 5 bases at V and 1 base at J, with 19 bases between the two ends. The CDR3 contains 17 residues. The variable domain in full, with the rest retrieved from reference TRBV11-2 and TRBJ2-3, is EAGVAQSPRYKIIEKRQSVAFWCNPISGHATLYWYQQILGQGPKLLIQFQNNGVVDDSQLPKDRFSAERLKGVDSTLKIQPAKLEDSAVYLCASSARNVLTGTDTQYFGPGTRLTVL.

The chain employs TRBV2 and TRBJ2-1; 12 bases are a match to TRBD2. The CDR3 runs 14 residues. J lost 15 bases, V lost 3 bases, and 9 bases had no gene match. Germline V gene lookup returns CDR1 SNHLY and CDR2 FYNNEI. CDR3 in DNA: TGTGCCAGCAGTGAGTCTAGCGGGAGGGCCTATACGTTCTTC. Translation gives CASSESSGRAYTFF.

The chain uses TRBV4-1 and TRBJ1-5; D is unresolved. Deletions cut 1 base from V and 5 bases from J, with 15 bases between. CDR3 length: 16 amino acids. Germline lookup yields CDR1 MGHRA and CDR2 YSYEKL. CDR3 DNA sequence: TGCGCCAGCAGCCAAGTTGACCTAGTGGTCCATCAGCCCCAGCATTTT. Residues: CASSQVDLVVHQPQHF.

In its sample, this clone was seen a few times. The chain recombines TRBV10-3 with TRBJ1-5; D is possibly TRBD1 (5 bases). The CDR3 length is 14 residues. Between the trimmed V and J ends, which lost 6 bases and 5 bases, there was a span of 14 bases. CDR1 and CDR2 (germline): ENHRY, SYGVKD. CDR3 DNA: TGTGCCATCAGCCAAAGGCCGGGGGATCAGCCCCAGCATTTT. It specifies CAISQRPGDQPQHF.

This chain links TRBV18 with TRBJ2-3; tentative D call: TRBD1 (5 bases). The V end lost 2 bases, the J end lost 3 bases, and 18 bases lay between the germline ends. The CDR3 spans 17 residues. Germline CDR1 is KGHSH and CDR2 is LQKENI. In DNA, the CDR3 is TGTGCCAGCTCACCATCCACGATCAGGGTATTTACAGATACGCAGTATTTT. This codes for CASSPSTIRVFTDTQYF.

The CDR3 reads CASGGGGYEQYF. DNA of the CDR3: TGTGCCAGCGGGGGCGGGGGCTACGAGCAGTACTTC. This chain links TRBV7-9 with TRBJ2-7, with D perhaps matching TRBD2 (7 bases). Germline assignment: CDR1 SEHNR and CDR2 FQNEAQ (reference sequence). V lost 8 bases to trimming and J lost 3 bases, with 11 bases between them. The CDR3 length is 12 residues.

The chain employs TRBV27 and TRBJ1-2; D might be TRBD1 (5 bases). V was shortened by 6 bases and J by 2 bases, with 13 bases between the two germline ends. The length of the CDR3 is 14 residues. Germline V gene lookup returns CDR1 MNHEY and CDR2 SMNVEV (reference sequence). CDR3 coding DNA: TGTGCCAGCAGCATGTCCCGGGACAACTATGGCTACACCTTC. Translated: CASSMSRDNYGYTF.

The chain has TRBV19 and TRBJ1-5; TRBD1 matches 7 bases. The trim removed 6 bases at V and 9 bases at J, leaving 11 bases unmatched. The CDR3 runs 14 residues. Germline assignment: CDR1 LNHDA and CDR2 SQIVND (reference sequence). The CDR3 loop is CASRLEQGRWPQHF. DNA for the CDR3: TGTGCCAGTAGATTAGAACAGGGGCGCTGGCCCCAGCATTTT.

CDR3 protein: CSVEVTRNTIYF. CDR3 nucleotides: TGCAGCGTTGAGGTGACACGAAACACCATATATTTT. The rearrangement links TRBV29-1 to TRBJ1-3; D gene ambiguous. The CDR3 has 12 residues. In germline, CDR1 is SQVTM, CDR2 ANQGSEA. V lost 3 bases, J lost 5 bases, and 8 bases lay in between. Supplemented by reference TRBV29-1 and TRBJ1-3, the full variable domain reads SAVISQKPSRDICQRGTSLTIQCQVDSQVTMMFWYRQQPGQSLTLIATANQGSEATYESGFVIDKFPISRPNLTFSTLTVSNMSPEDSSIYLCSVEVTRNTIYFGEGSWLTVV.